One TCR beta chain is described in this entry. Data came from immunoSEQ multiplex PCR; TCRdb stores just in-frame clones and leaves some out. Here the sample spans some 70,000 clones, about 89% being singletons. The sample belongs to a study of cytomegalovirus exposure and HLA in healthy donors. Sequencing was done on a sample of PBMCs. The TCR was taken from a woman aged 18-30 years in good health and CMV-seronegative.

For the CDR3, the DNA is TGTGCCAGCAGCCTTTGGACTAGCGGGGGGGCTAATGAGCAGTTCTTC. It translates to CASSLWTSGGANEQFF. J is TRBJ2-1 and V is TRBV7-8; 15 bases agree with TRBD2. J lost 7 bases, V lost 5 bases, and 6 bases had no gene match. Germline V gene lookup returns CDR1 SGHVS and CDR2 FQNEAQ. This CDR3 comprises 16 residues.